Following are 5 T cell receptor beta chains from one sample sequenced in a study of technical replicates of blood from four donors. Generated by immunoSEQ multiplex PCR, the TCRdb table keeps only in-frame clones and is missing some. This table has approximately 78,000 clones, around 95% appearing once. Sequencing was performed on T cells isolated from PBMCs. The receptors here all came from a human donor in good health.

The chain combines TRBV5-1 with TRBJ2-5; 15 bases map to TRBD2. The CDR3 contains 17 residues. The V segment lost 2 bases and the J segment 5 bases; nucleotides outside the gene matches: 7. The V gene's germline CDR1 is SGHRS and CDR2 YFSETQ. CDR3 loop: CASSFMGLAGGGETQYF. In nucleotides, the CDR3 is TGCGCCAGCAGCTTTATGGGACTAGCGGGAGGAGGGGAGACCCAGTACTTC.

The J gene is TRBJ2-1, the V gene TRBV9, with TRBD2 identical over 7 bases. With V trimmed by 0 bases and J by 3 bases, 3 bases remained unmatched. CDR1 is SGDLS, CDR2 YYNGEE, per germline. The CDR3 has 15 residues. The CDR3, as DNA: TGTGCCAGCAGCGTAGCTTCTAGCGGCTACAATGAGCAGTTCTTC. This sequence encodes CASSVASSGYNEQFF.

CDR3 region: CASGFQSDEQFF. In DNA form, the CDR3 reads TGTGCCAGCGGCTTTCAATCCGATGAGCAGTTCTTC. The chain recombines TRBV28 with TRBJ2-1; no clear D. Germline lookup yields CDR1 MDHEN and CDR2 SYDVKM. This CDR3 spans 12 amino acids. Trimming cost V 8 bases and J 8 bases, with 13 bases left between them.

This clone was detected once. V is TRBV18 and J is TRBJ1-2, with D perhaps matching TRBD1 (6 bases). From germline, CDR1 is KGHSH and CDR2 LQKENI. CDR3 length equals 14 residues. The V and J ends lost 0 bases and 3 bases respectively, with 8 bases between them. The CDR3, as DNA: TGTGCCAGCTCACCACCGGGGGCCGACTATGGCTACACCTTC. This sequence encodes CASSPPGADYGYTF.

The chain uses TRBV18 and TRBJ2-2; TRBD1 matches 8 bases. After removal of 0 bases from V and 6 bases from J, the junction contained 6 bases not matched to a gene. The V gene's germline CDR1 is KGHSH and CDR2 LQKENI. The CDR3 covers 16 residues. The CDR3 spells CASSPPGQGLAGELFF. The CDR3, as DNA: TGTGCCAGCTCACCACCAGGACAGGGACTCGCCGGGGAGCTGTTTTTT. The entire variable domain, with the rest obtained from reference TRBV18 and TRBJ2-2, is as follows: NAGVMQNPRHLVRRRGQEARLRCSPMKGHSHVYWYRQLPEEGLKFMVYLQKENIIDESGMPKERFSAEFPKEGPSILRIQQVVRGDSAAYFCASSPPGQGLAGELFFGEGSRLTVL.